This TCR beta chain is from a study of cytomegalovirus exposure and HLA in healthy donors. Study-wide points: HLA alleles showed associations with about 15,000 TCR beta sequences in a later analysis, at a 0.05 false discovery rate. No immune exposure information besides CMV serostatus was available. Cytomegalovirus-associated status was assigned to more than 150 TCR beta chains.

It was with 60 Vbeta and 13 Jbeta primers that the PCR ran. The data were produced by immunoSEQ multiplex PCR, yet TCRdb's version contains in-frame clones alone and is incomplete. The repertoire consists of around 120,000 clones, with about 83% occurring once and the leading ten covering less than 1.5%. This CDR3 has 17 residues. Trimming cost V 0 bases and J 6 bases; bases outside gene matches: 6. Germline assignment: CDR1 SGDLS and CDR2 YYNGEE. Notes on this clone: The antigen is not known.

V usage is TRBV9 and J usage is TRBJ2-2, with 12 bases matching TRBD2. The source of this sequence is a girl aged 2 to 9 in good health and CMV-seronegative. Material: PBMCs. CDR3 in DNA: TGTGCCAGCAGCGTAGGTCCCGGGACTAGCGGGCCCGGGGAGCTGTTTTTT. It codes for CASSVGPGTSGPGELFF. Full variable domain (remainder filled in from reference TRBV9 and TRBJ2-2): DSGVTQTPKHLITATGQRVTLRCSPRSGDLSVYWYQQSLDQGLQFLIQYYNGEERAKGNILERFSAQQFPDLHSELNLSSLELGDSALYFCASSVGPGTSGPGELFFGEGSRLTVL.